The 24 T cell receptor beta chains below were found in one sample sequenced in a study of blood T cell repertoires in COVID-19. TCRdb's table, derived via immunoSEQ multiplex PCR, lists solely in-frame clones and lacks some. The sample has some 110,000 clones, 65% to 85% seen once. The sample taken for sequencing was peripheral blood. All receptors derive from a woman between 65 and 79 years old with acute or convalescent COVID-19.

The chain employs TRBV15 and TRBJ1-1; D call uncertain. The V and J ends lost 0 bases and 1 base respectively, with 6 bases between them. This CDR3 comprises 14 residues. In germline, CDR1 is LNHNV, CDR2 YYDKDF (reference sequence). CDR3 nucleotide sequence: TGTGCCACCAGCAGAGATTTAGCGAACACTGAAGCTTTCTTT. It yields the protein CATSRDLANTEAFF.

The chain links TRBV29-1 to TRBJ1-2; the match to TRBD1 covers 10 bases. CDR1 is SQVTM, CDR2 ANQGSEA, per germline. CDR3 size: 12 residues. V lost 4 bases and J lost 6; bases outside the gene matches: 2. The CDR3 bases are TGCAGCGTTGGGACAGGGGGTAATGGCTACACCTTC. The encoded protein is CSVGTGGNGYTF. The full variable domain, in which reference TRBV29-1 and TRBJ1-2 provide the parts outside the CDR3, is SAVISQKPSRDICQRGTSLTIQCQVDSQVTMMFWYRQQPGQSLTLIATANQGSEATYESGFVIDKFPISRPNLTFSTLTVSNMSPEDSSIYLCSVGTGGNGYTFGSGTRLTVV.

This CDR3 is CATSDRTTGPQETQYF. The CDR3 DNA reads TGTGCCACCAGTGACCGCACGACAGGACCGCAAGAGACCCAGTACTTC. The chain recombines TRBV24-1 with TRBJ2-5; D is perhaps TRBD1 (6 bases). Germline CDR1 and CDR2: KGHDR and SFDVKD. CDR3 length: 16 amino acids. V was cut by 4 bases and J by 2 bases, with 16 bases left in between.

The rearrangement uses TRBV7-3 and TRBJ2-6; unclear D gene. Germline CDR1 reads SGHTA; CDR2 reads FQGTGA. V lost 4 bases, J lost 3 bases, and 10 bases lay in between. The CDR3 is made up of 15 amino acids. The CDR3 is CASSYQLNGANVLTF. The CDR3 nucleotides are TGTGCCAGCAGCTATCAGTTGAATGGGGCCAACGTCCTGACTTTC.

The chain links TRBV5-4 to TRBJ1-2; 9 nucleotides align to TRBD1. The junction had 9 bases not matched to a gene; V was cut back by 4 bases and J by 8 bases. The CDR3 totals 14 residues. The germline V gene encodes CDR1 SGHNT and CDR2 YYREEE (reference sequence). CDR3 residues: CASSLKQGAGGYTF. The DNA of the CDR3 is TGTGCCAGCAGCCTCAAACAGGGGGCGGGCGGCTACACCTTC.

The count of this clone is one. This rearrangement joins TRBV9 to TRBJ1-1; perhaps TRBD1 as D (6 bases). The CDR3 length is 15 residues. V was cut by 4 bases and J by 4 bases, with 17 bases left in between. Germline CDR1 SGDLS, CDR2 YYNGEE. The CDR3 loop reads CASSSRAGAGTEAFF. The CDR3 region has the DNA TGTGCCAGCAGCAGTAGGGCAGGGGCCGGCACTGAAGCTTTCTTT.

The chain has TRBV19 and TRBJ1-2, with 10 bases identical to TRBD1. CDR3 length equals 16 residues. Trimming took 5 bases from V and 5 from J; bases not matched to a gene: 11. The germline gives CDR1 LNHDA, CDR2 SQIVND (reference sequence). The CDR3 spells CASSSAGTGVSYGYTF. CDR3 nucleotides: TGTGCCAGTAGTTCCGCCGGGACAGGGGTTTCGTATGGCTACACCTTC.

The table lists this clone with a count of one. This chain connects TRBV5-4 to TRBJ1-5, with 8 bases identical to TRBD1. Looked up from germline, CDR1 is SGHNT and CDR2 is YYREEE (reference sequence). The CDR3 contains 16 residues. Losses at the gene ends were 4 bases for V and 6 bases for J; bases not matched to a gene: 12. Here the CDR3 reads CASSPRQGSAGQPQHF. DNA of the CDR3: TGTGCCAGCAGCCCGCGACAGGGGAGCGCCGGTCAGCCCCAGCATTTT.

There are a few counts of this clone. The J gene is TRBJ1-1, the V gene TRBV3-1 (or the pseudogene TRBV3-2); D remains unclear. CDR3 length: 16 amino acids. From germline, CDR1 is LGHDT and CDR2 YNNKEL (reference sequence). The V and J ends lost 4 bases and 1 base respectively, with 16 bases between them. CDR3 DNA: TGTGCCAGCAGCCCGTTAGATGGGAGGCAGAACACTGAAGCTTTCTTT. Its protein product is CASSPLDGRQNTEAFF.

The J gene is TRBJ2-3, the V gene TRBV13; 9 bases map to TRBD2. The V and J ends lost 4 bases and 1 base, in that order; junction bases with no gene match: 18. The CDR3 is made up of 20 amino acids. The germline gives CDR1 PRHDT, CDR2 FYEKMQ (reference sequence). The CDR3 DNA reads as TGTGCCAGCAGCTCCTACCTAACTAGCGGGCCAACTTACGGCACAGATACGCAGTATTTT. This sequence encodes CASSSYLTSGPTYGTDTQYF.

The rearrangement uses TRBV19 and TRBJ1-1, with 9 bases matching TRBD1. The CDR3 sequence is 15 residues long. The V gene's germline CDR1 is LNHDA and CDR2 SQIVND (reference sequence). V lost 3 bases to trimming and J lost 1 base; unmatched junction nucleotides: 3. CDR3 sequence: CASSIDRGANTEAFF. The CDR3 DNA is TGTGCCAGTAGTATCGACAGGGGGGCGAACACTGAAGCTTTCTTT.

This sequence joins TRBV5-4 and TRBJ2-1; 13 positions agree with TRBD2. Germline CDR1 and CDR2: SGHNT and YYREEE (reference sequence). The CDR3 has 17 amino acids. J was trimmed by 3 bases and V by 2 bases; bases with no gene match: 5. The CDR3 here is CASSLGLAGDLYNEQFF. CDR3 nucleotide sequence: TGTGCCAGCAGCTTAGGACTAGCGGGGGACCTCTACAATGAGCAGTTCTTC.

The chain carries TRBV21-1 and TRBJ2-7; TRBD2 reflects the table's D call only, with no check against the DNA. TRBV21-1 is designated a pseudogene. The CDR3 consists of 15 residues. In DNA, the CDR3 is TGTGCCAGCAGCAAAGCAGTAGACTTGTCCTACGAGCAGTACGTC. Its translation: CASSKAVDLSYEQYV.

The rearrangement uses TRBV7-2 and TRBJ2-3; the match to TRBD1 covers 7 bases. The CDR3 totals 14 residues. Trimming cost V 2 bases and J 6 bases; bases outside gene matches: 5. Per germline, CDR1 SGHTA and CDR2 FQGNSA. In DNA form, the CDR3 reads TGTGCCAGCAGCTTACAAGGGGGCCTCGATACGCAGTATTTT. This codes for CASSLQGGLDTQYF.

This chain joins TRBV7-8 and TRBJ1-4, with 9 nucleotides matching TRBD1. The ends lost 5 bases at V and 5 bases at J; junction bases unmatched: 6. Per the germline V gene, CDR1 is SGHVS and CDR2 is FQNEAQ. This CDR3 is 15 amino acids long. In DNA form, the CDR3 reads TGTGCCAGCAGCGGGCGGGGACAGGGAAATGAAAAACTGTTTTTT. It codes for CASSGRGQGNEKLFF.

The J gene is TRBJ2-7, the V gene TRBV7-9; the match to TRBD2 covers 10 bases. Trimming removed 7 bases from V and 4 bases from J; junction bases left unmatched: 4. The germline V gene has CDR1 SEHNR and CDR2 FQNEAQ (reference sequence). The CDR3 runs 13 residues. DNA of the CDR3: TGTGCCAGCACCCTAGCGGGGGAGTACGAGCAGTACTTC. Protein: CASTLAGEYEQYF.

CDR3 sequence: CASSSLNKETDRIAFF. CDR3 bases: TGTGCCAGCAGCTCGCTCAATAAAGAGACGGACAGAATAGCTTTCTTT. The genes are TRBV7-9 and TRBJ1-1; TRBD1 is a possible D gene (6 bases). V was clipped by 4 bases and J by 10 bases, with 25 bases between them. The CDR3 runs 16 residues. CDR1 SEHNR and CDR2 FQNEAQ come from the germline V gene (reference sequence).

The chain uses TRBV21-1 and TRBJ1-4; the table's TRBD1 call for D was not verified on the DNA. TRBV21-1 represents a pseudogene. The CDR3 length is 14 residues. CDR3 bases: TGTGCCAGCAGGGTGTTATATCAGTATGAAAAACTGTTTTTT. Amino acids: CASRVLYQYEKLFF.

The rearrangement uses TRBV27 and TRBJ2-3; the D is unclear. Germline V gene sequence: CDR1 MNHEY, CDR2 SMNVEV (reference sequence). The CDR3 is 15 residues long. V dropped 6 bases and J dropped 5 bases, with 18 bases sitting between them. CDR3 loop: CASSLAVDLRDTQYF. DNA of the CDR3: TGTGCCAGCAGCCTGGCGGTAGATTTAAGAGATACGCAGTATTTT.

CDR3 nucleotides: TGTGCCAGCAGCTTTACCGGGACAGGGGATCAGCCCCAGCATTTT. It codes for CASSFTGTGDQPQHF. The V call is TRBV4-2, the J call TRBJ1-5, with TRBD1 matching 10 bases. Germline CDR1 LGHNA, CDR2 YNFKEQ. The ends lost 5 bases at V and 5 bases at J; junction bases unmatched: 6. The CDR3 loop spans 15 amino acids.

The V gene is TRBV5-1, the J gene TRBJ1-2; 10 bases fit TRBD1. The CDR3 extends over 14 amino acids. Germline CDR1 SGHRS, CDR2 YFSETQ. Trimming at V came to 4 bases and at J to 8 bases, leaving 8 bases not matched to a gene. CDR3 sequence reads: CASSPRDRGSGYTF. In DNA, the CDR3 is TGCGCCAGCAGCCCCCGGGACAGGGGCTCAGGCTACACCTTC.

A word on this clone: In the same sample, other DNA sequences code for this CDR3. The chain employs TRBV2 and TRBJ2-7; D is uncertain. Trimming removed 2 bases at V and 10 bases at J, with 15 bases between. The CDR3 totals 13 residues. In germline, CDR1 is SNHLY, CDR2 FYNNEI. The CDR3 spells CASSEQVSGEQYF. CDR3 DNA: TGTGCCAGCAGTGAACAGGTATCCGGCGAACAGTACTTC.

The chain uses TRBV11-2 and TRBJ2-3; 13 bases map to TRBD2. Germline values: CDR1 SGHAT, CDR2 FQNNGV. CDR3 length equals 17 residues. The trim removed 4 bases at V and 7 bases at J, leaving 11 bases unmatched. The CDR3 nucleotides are TGTGCCAGCAGCTCAACGACTAGCGGGGGGCTCAAGTATACGCAGTATTTT. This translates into CASSSTTSGGLKYTQYF.

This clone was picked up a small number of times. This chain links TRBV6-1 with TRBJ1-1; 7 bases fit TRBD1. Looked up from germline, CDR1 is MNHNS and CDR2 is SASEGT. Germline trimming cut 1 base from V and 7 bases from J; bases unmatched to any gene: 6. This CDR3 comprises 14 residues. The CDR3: CASSEGQGVSEAFF. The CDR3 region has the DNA TGTGCCAGCAGTGAAGGTCAGGGGGTCAGTGAAGCTTTCTTT.